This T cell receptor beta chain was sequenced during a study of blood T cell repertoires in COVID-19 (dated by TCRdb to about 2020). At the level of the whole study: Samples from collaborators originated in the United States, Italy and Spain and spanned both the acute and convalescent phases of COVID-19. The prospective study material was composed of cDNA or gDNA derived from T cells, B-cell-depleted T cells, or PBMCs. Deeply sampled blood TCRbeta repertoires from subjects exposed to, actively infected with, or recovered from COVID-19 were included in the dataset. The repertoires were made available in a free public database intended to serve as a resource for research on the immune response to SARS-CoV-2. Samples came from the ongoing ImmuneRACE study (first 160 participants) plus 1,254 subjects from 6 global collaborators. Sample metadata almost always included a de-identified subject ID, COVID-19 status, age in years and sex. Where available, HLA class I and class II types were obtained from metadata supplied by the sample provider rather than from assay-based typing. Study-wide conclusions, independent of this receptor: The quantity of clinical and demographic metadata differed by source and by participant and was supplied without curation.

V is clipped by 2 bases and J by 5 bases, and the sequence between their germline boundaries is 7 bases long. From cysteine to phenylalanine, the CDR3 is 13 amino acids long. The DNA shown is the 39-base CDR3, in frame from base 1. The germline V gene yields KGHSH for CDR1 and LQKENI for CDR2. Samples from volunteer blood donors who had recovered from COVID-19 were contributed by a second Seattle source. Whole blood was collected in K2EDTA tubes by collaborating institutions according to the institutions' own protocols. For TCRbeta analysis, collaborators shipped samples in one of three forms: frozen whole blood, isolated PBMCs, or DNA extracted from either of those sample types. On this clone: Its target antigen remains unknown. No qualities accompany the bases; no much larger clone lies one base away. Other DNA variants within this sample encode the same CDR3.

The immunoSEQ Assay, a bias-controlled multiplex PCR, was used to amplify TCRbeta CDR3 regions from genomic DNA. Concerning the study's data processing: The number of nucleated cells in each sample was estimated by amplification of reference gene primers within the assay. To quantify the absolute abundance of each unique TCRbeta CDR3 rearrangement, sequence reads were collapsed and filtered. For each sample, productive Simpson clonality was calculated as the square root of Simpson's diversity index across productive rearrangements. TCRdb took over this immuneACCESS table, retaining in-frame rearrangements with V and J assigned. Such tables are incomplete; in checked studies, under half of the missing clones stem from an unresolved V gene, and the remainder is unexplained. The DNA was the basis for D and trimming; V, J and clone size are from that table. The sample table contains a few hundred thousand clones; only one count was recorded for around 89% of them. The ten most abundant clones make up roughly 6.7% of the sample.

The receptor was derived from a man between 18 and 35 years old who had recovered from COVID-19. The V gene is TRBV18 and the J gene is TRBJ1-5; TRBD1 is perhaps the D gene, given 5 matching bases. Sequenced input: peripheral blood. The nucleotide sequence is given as TGTGCCAGCTCACCAGGCAGGGATCAGCCCCAGCATTTT. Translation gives CASSPGRDQPQHF.